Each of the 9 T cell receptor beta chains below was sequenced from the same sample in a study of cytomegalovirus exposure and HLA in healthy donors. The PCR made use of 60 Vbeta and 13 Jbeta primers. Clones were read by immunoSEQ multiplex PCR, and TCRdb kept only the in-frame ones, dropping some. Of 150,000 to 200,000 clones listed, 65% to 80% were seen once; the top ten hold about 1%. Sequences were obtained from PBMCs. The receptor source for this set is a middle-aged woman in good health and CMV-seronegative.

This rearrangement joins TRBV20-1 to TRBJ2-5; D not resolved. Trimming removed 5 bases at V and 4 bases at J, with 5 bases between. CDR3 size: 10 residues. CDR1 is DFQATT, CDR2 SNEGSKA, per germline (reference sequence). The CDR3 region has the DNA TGCAGTGCTGGCATAGAGACCCAGTACTTC. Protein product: CSAGIETQYF.

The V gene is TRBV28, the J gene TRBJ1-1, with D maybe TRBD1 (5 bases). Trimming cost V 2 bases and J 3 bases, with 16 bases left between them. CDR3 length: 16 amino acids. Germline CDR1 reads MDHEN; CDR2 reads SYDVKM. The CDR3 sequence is CASSLLGGGSYTEAFF. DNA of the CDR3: TGTGCCAGCAGTTTACTCGGGGGGGGTTCTTACACTGAAGCTTTCTTT.

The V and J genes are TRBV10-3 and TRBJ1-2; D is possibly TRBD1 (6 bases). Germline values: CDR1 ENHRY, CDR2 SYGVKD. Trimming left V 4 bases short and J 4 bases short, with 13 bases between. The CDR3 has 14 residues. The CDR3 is CAISARGGGYGYTF. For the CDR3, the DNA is TGTGCCATCAGTGCGAGGGGGGGCGGCTATGGCTACACCTTC.

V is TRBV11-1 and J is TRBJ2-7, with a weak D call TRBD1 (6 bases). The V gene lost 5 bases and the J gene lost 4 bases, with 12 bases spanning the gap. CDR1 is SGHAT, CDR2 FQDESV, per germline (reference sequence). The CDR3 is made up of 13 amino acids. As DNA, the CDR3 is TGTGCCAGCAGCCAGGACAGACCATACGAGCAGTACTTC. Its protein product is CASSQDRPYEQYF.

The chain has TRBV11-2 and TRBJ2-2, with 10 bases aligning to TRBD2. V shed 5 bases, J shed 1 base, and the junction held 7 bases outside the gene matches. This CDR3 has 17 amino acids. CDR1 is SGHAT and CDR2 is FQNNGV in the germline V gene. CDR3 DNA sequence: TGTGCCAGCAGCACTAGCGGGAAGCTACTGAACACCGGGGAGCTGTTTTTT. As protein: CASSTSGKLLNTGELFF.

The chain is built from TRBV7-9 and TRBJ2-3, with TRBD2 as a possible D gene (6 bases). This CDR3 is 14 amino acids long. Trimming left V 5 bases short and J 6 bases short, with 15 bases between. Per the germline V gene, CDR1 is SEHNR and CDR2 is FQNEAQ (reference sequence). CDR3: CASSHEIGRDTQYF. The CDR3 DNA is TGTGCCAGCAGCCACGAGATAGGGAGGGATACGCAGTATTTT.

The CDR3 sequence is CATVAGTNTEAFF. DNA of the CDR3: TGCGCCACAGTGGCAGGGACAAACACTGAAGCTTTCTTT. V is TRBV10-2 and J is TRBJ1-1; possible D gene TRBD1, 6 bases. The CDR3 runs to 13 residues. From germline, CDR1 is WSHSY and CDR2 SAAADI. V was shortened by 10 bases and J by 2 bases, with 14 bases between the two germline ends.

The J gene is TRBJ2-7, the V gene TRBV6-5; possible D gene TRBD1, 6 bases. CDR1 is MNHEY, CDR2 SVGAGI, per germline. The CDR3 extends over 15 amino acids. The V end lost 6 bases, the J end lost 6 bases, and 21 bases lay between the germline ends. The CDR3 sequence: CASRDSSIQGGEQYV. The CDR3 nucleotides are TGTGCCAGCAGAGATAGTTCGATACAGGGCGGCGAGCAGTACGTC.

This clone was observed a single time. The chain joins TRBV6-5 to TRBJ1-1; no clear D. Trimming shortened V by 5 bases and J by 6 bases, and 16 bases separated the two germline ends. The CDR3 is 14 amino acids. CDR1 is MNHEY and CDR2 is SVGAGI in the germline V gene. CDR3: CASSMSSFGAEAFF. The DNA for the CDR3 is TGTGCCAGCAGTATGAGTTCTTTCGGTGCTGAAGCTTTCTTT.